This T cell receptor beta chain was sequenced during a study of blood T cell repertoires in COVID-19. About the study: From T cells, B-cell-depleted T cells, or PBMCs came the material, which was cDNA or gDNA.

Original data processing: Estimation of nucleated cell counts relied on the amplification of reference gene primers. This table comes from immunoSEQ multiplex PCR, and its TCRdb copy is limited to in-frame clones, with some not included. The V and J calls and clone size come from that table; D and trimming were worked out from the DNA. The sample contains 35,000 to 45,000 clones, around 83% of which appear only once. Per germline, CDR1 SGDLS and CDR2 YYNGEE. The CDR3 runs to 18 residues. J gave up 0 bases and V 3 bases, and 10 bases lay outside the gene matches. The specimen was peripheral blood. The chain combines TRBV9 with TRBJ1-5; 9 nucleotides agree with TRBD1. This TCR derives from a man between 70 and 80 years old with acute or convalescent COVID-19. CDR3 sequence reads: CASSAGPGTGHSNQPQHF. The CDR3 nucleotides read TGTGCCAGCAGCGCTGGCCCCGGGACAGGGCATAGCAATCAGCCCCAGCATTTT.